A single sample is the source of the 5 T cell receptor beta chains below, sequenced in a study of blood T cell repertoires in COVID-19 (TCRdb year 2020). The receptor library was made with the immunoSEQ multiplex PCR assay. TCRdb carries this immuneACCESS record with in-frame sequences only. Its versions omit some clonotypes, under half of them owing to an unresolved V gene in the studies checked, with the rest unexplained. This sample has roughly 280,000 clones in its table, and 85% to 95% of those were observed once. The ten most abundant clones make up 2.5% to 3% of the sample. The sample consisted of PBMCs or T cells enriched from blood (not recorded which). These receptors originate from a man in his forties who had been exposed to COVID-19.

This chain links TRBV7-4 with TRBJ1-5, with D possibly matching TRBD1 (6 bases). Looked up from germline, CDR1 is SGHVT and CDR2 is SQSDAQ. V lost 8 bases and J lost 1, with 30 bases in between. The CDR3 covers 20 residues. The CDR3 DNA is TGTGCCAGCGGGAAAAAAGGGGAGAACAGGGACGGGTGGAGCAATCAGCCCCAGCATTTT. This encodes CASGKKGENRDGWSNQPQHF.

V and J are TRBV6-4 and TRBJ1-6; D not certain. With 11 bases removed from V and 7 bases from J, the gap between germline ends came to 18 bases. The CDR3 totals 14 residues. Germline loops: CDR1 MRHNA, CDR2 SNTAGT. The CDR3 DNA sequence: TGTGCCCCCGTACCAGCGGCTTGCAATTCACCCCTCCACTTT. The encoded protein is CAPVPAACNSPLHF.

The chain recombines TRBV9 with TRBJ2-3; 11 nucleotides align to TRBD2. Germline assignment: CDR1 SGDLS and CDR2 YYNGEE. The CDR3 extends over 17 amino acids. V lost 4 bases to trimming and J lost 3 bases; unmatched junction nucleotides: 10. Here the CDR3 reads CASSQFNSGRATDTQYF. The CDR3 DNA reads TGTGCCAGCAGCCAATTCAATAGCGGGAGGGCGACAGATACGCAGTATTTT.

This clone showed up just a few times. J is TRBJ1-2 and V is TRBV11-3, with D tentatively TRBD1 (6 bases). Trimming cost V 5 bases and J 8 bases, with 15 bases left between them. CDR3 size: 13 residues. Germline-derived CDR1 and CDR2 are SGHNT and YENEEA. The CDR3 DNA is TGTGCCAGCAGCATGCGACAGGCTGTGGGCTACACCTTC. This codes for CASSMRQAVGYTF.

The genes are TRBV19 and TRBJ2-3, with TRBD2 matching 11 bases. The trim removed 6 bases at V and 4 bases at J, leaving 3 bases unmatched. Per germline, CDR1 LNHDA and CDR2 SQIVND (reference sequence). The CDR3 contains 14 residues. CDR3 in amino acids: CASRTSGSADTQYF. The CDR3 DNA is TGTGCCAGTAGAACTAGCGGGAGTGCAGATACGCAGTATTTT.